The present entry profiles one TCR beta chain with its context. The sample originates from a study of cytomegalovirus exposure and HLA in healthy donors. V dropped 2 bases and J dropped 1 base, with 9 bases sitting between them. The CDR3 has 15 residues. CDR1 is SGHRS and CDR2 is YFSETQ in the germline V gene. The PCR ran on 60 Vbeta and 13 Jbeta primers. TCRdb keeps only in-frame clones here, not all; method: immunoSEQ multiplex PCR. The sample table sets out 100,000 or so clones. The rearrangement links TRBV5-1 to TRBJ1-4; maybe TRBD1 (5 bases). The clonotype comes from a man between 45 and 60 years old in good health and CMV-seronegative. Sequenced: PBMCs. CDR3 loop: CASSFFQGTNEKLFF. DNA for the CDR3: TGCGCCAGCAGCTTTTTTCAGGGAACTAATGAAAAACTGTTTTTT.